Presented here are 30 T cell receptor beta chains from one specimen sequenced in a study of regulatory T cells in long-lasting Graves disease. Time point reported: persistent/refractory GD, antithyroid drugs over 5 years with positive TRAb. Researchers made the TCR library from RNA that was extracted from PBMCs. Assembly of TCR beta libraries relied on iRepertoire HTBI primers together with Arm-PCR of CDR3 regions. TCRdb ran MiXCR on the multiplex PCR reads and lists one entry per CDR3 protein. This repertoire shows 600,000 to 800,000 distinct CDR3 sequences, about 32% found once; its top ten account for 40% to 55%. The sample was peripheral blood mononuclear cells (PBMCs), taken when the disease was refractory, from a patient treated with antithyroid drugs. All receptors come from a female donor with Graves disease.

The CDR3 region is CASSPRLATEAFF. The CDR3 nucleotides are TGTGCCAGCAGCCCACGATTGGCCACTGAAGCTTTCTTT. The gene calls are TRBV2 and TRBJ1-1; D is undetermined. V lost 6 bases and J 4 bases, leaving 12 bases between the germline ends. This CDR3 has 13 residues. Germline V gives CDR1 SNHLY, CDR2 FYNNEI.

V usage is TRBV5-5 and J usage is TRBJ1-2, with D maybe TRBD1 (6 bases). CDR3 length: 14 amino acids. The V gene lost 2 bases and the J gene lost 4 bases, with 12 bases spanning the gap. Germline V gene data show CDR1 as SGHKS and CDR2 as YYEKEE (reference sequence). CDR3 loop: CASSFTGLVYGYTF. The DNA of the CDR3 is TGTGCCAGCAGCTTCACAGGGCTAGTCTATGGCTACACCTTC.

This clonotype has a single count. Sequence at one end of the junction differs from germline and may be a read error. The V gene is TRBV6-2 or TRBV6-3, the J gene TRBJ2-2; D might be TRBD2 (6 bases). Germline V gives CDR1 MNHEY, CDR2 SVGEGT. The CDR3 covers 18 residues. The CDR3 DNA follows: TGTGCCAGCACTCCAATATACGCCGGGACCCCGAACACCGGGGGGCTGTTTTTT. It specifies CASTPIYAGTPNTGGLFF.

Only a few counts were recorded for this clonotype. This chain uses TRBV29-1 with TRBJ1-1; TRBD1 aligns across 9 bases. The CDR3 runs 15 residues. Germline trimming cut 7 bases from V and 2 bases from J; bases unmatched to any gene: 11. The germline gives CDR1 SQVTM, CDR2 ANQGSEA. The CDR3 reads CSAPGTGSSNTEAFF. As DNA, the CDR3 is TGCAGCGCTCCCGGGACAGGGAGCAGCAACACTGAAGCTTTCTTT.

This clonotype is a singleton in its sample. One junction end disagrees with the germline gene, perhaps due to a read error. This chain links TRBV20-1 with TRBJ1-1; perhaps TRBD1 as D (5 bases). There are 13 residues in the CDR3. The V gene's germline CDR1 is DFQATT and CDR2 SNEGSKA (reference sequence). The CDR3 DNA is TGCAGTGCTAGAGAGCCAGGGAATACTGAAGTTTTCTTT. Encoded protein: CSAREPGNTEVFF.

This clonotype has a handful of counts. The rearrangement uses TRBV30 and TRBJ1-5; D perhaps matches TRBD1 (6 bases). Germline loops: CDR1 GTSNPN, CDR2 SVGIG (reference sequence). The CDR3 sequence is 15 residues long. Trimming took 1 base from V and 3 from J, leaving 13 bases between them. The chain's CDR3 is CAWSGRTAYNQPQHF. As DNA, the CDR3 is TGTGCCTGGAGTGGAAGGACAGCGTACAATCAGCCCCAGCATTTT.

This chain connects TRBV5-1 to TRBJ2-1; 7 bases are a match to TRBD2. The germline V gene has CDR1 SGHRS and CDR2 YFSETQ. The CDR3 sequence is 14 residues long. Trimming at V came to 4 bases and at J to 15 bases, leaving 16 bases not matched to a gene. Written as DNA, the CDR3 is TGCGCCAGCAGCCCCGGCCCCAGCGGGACCGTTTTGTTCTTC. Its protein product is CASSPGPSGTVLFF.

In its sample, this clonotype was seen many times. The CDR3 DNA sequence: TGTGCCAGCAGTTTGTTTGGCGGGGCCGTGAACACCGGGGAGCTGTTTTTT. This codes for CASSLFGGAVNTGELFF. V and J are TRBV12-3 or TRBV12-4 and TRBJ2-2; the D gene is possibly TRBD2 (6 bases). With 3 bases removed from V and 1 base from J, the gap between germline ends came to 15 bases. The CDR3 is made up of 17 amino acids.

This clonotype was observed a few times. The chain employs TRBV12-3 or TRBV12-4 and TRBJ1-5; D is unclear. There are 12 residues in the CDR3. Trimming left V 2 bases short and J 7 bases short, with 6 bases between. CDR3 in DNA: TGTGCCAGCAGTTTAATCCCACAGCCCCAGCATTTT. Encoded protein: CASSLIPQPQHF.

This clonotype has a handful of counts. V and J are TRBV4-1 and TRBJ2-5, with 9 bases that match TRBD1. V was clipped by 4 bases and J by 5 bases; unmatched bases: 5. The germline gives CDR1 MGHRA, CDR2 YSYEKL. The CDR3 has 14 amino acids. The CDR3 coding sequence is TGCGCCAGCAGCCGGGGACAGGGTCACGAGACCCAGTACTTC. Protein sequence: CASSRGQGHETQYF.

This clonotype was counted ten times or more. The CDR3 spells CASSPDRAANEKLFF. The CDR3 DNA reads as TGTGCCAGCAGTCCCGACAGGGCAGCTAATGAAAAACTGTTTTTT. V is TRBV12-3 or TRBV12-4 and J is TRBJ1-4; 7 bases line up with TRBD1. The CDR3 loop spans 15 amino acids. V trimming: 5 bases; J trimming: 3 bases; junction bases outside the gene matches: 6.

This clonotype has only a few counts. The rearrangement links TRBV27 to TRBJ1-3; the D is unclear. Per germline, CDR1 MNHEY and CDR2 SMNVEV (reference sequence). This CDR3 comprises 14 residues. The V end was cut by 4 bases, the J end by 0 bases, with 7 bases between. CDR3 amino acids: CASSSSPSGNTIYF. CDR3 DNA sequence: TGTGCCAGCAGTTCGTCCCCCTCTGGAAACACCATATATTTT.

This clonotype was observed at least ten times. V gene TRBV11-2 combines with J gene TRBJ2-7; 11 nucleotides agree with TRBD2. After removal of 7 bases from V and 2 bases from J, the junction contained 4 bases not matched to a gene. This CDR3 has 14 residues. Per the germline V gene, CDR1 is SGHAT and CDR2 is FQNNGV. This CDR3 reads CASIPTSGTYEQYF. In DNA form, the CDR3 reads TGTGCCAGCATCCCGACTAGCGGGACCTACGAGCAGTACTTC.

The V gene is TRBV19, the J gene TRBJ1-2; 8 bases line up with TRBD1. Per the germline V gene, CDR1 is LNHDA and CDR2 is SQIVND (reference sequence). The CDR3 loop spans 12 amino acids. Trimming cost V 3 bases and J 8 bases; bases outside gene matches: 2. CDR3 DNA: TGTGCCAGTAGTATGACAGGGGCCGGCTACACCTTC. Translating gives CASSMTGAGYTF.

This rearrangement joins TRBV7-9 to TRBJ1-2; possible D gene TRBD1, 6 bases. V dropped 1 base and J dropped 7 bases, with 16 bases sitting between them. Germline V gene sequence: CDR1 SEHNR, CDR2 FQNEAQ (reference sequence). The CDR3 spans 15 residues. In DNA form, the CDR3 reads TGTGCCAGCAGCTTAGTCTCGGGGGGCGCAGCTGGCTACACCTTC. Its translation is CASSLVSGGAAGYTF.

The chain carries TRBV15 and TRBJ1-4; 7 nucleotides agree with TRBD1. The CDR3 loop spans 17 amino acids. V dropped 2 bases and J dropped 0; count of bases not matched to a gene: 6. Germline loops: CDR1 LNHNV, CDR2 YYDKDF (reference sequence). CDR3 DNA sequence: TGTGCCACCAGCAGAAGGGGGCAACAGACAACTAATGAAAAACTGTTTTTT. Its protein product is CATSRRGQQTTNEKLFF. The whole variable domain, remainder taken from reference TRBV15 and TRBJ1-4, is DAMVIQNPRYQVTQFGKPVTLSCSQTLNHNVMYWYQQKSSQAPKLLFHYYDKDFNNEADTPDNFQSRRPNTSFCFLDIRSPGLGDTAMYLCATSRRGQQTTNEKLFFGSGTQLSVL.

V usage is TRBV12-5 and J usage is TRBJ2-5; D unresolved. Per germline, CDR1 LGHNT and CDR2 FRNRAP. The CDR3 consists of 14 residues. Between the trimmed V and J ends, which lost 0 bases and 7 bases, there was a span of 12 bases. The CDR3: CASGLVPAEGTQYF. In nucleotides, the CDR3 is TGTGCTAGTGGTTTGGTACCGGCCGAAGGGACCCAGTACTTC.

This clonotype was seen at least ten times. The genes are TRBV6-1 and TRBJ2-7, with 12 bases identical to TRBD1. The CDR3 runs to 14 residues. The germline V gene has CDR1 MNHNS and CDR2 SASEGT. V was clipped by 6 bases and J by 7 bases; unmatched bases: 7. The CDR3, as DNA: TGTGCCAGCAGCTCCGGGACAGGGGGCGGTGAGCAGTACTTC. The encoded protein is CASSSGTGGGEQYF.

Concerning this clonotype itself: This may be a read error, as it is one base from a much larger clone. The CDR3 coding sequence is TGTGCCAGCATCCCGGACAGGGGGGCGGGTGAAAAACCGTTTTTT. This encodes CASIPDRGAGEKPFF. This chain connects TRBV2 to TRBJ1-4; TRBD1 matches 10 bases. Germline CDR1 SNHLY, CDR2 FYNNEI. The CDR3 loop spans 15 amino acids.

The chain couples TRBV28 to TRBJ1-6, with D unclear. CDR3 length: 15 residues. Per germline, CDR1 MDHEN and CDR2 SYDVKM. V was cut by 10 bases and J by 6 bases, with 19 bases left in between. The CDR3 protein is CATMAASGINSPLHF. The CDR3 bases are TGTGCCACCATGGCCGCATCCGGAATTAATTCACCCCTCCACTTT.

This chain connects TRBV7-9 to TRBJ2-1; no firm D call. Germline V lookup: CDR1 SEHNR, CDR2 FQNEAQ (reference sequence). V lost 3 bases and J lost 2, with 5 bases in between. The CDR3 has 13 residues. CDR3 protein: CASSFRTYNEQFF. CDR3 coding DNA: TGTGCCAGCAGCTTCCGGACCTACAATGAGCAGTTCTTC.

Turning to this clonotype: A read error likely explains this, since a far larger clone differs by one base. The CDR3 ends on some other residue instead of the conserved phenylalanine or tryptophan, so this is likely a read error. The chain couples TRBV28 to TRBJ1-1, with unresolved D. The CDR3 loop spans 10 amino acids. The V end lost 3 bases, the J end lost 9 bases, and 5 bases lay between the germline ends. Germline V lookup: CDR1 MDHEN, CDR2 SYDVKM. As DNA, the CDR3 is TGTGCCAGCAGTTTGGGGAAAGCTTTCTCT. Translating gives CASSLGKAFS.

This chain's CDR3 is CASSLAGGPAEQYF. The CDR3 bases are TGTGCCAGCAGTTTGGCGGGAGGGCCCGCCGAGCAGTACTTC. The genes are TRBV7-9 and TRBJ2-7, with 9 bases lining up with TRBD2. The junction had 9 bases not matched to a gene; V was cut back by 6 bases and J by 6 bases. Germline assignment: CDR1 SEHNR and CDR2 FQNEAQ (reference sequence). The CDR3 is 14 residues long.

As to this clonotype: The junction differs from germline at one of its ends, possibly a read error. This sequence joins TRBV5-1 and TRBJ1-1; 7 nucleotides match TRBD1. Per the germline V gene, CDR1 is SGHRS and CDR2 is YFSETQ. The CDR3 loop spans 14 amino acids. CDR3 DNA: TGCGCCAGCAGCTGGGACAGCAAGAACACTGAAGCTTCCTTT. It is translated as CASSWDSKNTEASF.

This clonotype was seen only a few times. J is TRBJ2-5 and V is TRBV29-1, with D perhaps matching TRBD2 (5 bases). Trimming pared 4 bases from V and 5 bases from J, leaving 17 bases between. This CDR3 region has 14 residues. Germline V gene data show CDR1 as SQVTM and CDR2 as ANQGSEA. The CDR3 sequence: CSVVPVGARETQYF. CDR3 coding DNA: TGCAGCGTTGTACCTGTGGGAGCGAGGGAGACCCAGTACTTC.

The CDR3 DNA reads as TGTGCCAGCAGCCCCCCTATGGCGGGAGGTTCCTACGAGCAGTACTTC. Protein sequence: CASSPPMAGGSYEQYF. The rearrangement joins TRBV28 to TRBJ2-7, with 8 bases aligning to TRBD2. The CDR3 consists of 16 residues. The V segment lost 6 bases and the J segment 1 base; nucleotides outside the gene matches: 11. Germline CDR1 reads MDHEN; CDR2 reads SYDVKM.

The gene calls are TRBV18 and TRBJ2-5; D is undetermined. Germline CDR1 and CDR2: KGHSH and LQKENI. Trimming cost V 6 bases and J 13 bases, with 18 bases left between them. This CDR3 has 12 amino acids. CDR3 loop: CASSSLDLEVYF. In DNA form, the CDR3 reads TGTGCCAGCTCGAGCCTGGATTTAGAGGTGTACTTC.

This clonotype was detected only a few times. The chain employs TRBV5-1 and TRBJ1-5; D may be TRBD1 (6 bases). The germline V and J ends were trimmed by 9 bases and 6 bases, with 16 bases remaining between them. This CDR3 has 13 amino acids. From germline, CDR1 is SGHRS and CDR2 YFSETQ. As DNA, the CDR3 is TGCGCCAATGCCAGGGGTCTAGCTCAGCCCCAGCATTTT. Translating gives CANARGLAQPQHF.

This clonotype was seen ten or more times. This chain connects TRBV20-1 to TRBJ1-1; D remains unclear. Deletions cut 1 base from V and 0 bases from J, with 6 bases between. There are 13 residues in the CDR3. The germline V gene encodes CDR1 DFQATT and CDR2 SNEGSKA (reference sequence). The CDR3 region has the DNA TGCAGTGCTAGAGTCAGTATGAACACTGAAGCTTTCTTT. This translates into CSARVSMNTEAFF.

CDR3 region: CASSSGLAGRHEMDEQYF. CDR3 in DNA: TGCGCCAGCAGCAGTGGACTAGCGGGAAGGCATGAGATGGACGAGCAGTACTTC. The chain carries TRBV5-1 and TRBJ2-7, with TRBD2 identical over 12 bases. CDR1 and CDR2 (germline): SGHRS, YFSETQ. The V and J ends lost 4 bases and 5 bases, in that order; junction bases with no gene match: 16. This CDR3 has 18 residues.